A single sample gave rise to the 29 T cell receptor beta chains below, sequenced in a study of spatial heterogeneity in lung cancer. General study points: Tumor mutation counts were tracked by expanded intratumoral alpha and beta TCR counts.

Antigens of these TCRs are unknown. Time point defined: sample taken at primary tumor resection. TCRdb re-called the 5' RACE reads through MiXCR, storing one row per CDR3 protein. The sample lists thousands of distinct CDR3 sequences, about 1.5% occurring once. Sequences were derived from lung tumor tissue, sampled at surgery. These receptor sequences come from a male donor with early-stage non-small cell lung cancer.

This clonotype came up many times. The rearrangement links TRBV30 to TRBJ2-7; D gene uncertain. The V end lost 0 bases, the J end lost 3 bases, and 6 bases lay between the germline ends. The CDR3 runs to 12 residues. Germline CDR1 is GTSNPN and CDR2 is SVGIG (reference sequence). CDR3 in amino acids: CAWSVTDYEQYF. CDR3 sequence (DNA): TGTGCCTGGAGTGTCACGGACTACGAGCAGTACTTC.

This clonotype was observed at least ten times. A read error may explain this, as a much larger clone is one base away. This chain joins TRBV19 and TRBJ1-5; tentatively, D is TRBD1 (6 bases). CDR1 is LNHDA, CDR2 SQIVND, per germline (reference sequence). The CDR3 is 14 amino acids. This chain's CDR3 is CASSGQTDNHPQHF. CDR3 DNA sequence: TGTGCCAGTTCGGGACAAACAGACAATCACCCCCAGCATTTT.

This clonotype is deemed medium-sized (0.01 to 0.1%). The genes are TRBV20-1 and TRBJ1-5; TRBD1 might be the D (5 bases). The germline gives CDR1 DFQATT, CDR2 SNEGSKA (reference sequence). The V gene lost 2 bases and the J gene lost 1 base, with 9 bases spanning the gap. This CDR3 comprises 14 residues. The CDR3 region is CSARPGPSNQPQHF. The CDR3, as DNA: TGCAGTGCTAGACCGGGACCGAGCAATCAGCCCCAGCATTTT.

This clonotype was seen repeatedly, ten times or more. A read error may be the cause here, since a much bigger clone is one base away. The chain uses TRBV7-2 and TRBJ2-7, with D hard to call. The V end was cut by 5 bases, the J end by 1 base, with 3 bases between. This CDR3 spans 11 amino acids. Germline CDR1 is SGHTA and CDR2 is FQGNSA. Here the CDR3 reads CASSRSYEQYF. The CDR3 nucleotides are TGTGCCAGCAGCCGATCCTACGAGCAGTACTTC.

This clonotype was picked up many times. J is TRBJ1-2 and V is TRBV11-2, with D perhaps TRBD1 (5 bases). V was shortened by 1 base and J by 5 bases, with 11 bases between the two germline ends. This CDR3 region has 14 residues. The germline CDR1 and CDR2 sequences are SGHAT and FQNNGV. The DNA for the CDR3 is TGTGCCAGCAGCTTAGGCCAGGGATTTTATGGCTACACCTTC. This translates into CASSLGQGFYGYTF.

Sample share makes this clonotype medium-sized (0.01 to 0.1%). The V call is TRBV5-1, the J call TRBJ2-5; TRBD2 matches at 7 bases. Germline values: CDR1 SGHRS, CDR2 YFSETQ. V lost 7 bases, J lost 5 bases, and 8 bases stayed unmatched. CDR3 length: 13 residues. CDR3 in DNA: TGCGCCAGCGGGACTACTGGGGGGGAGACCCAGTACTTC. Translation gives CASGTTGGETQYF.

Many counts were recorded for this clonotype. Relative to the germline gene, one junction end is altered; a read error may explain this. This chain links TRBV6-1 with TRBJ1-5; 7 nucleotides match TRBD1. The germline V gene has CDR1 MNHNS and CDR2 SASEGT. The CDR3 totals 13 residues. CDR3: CVTGTLSNQPQHF. The CDR3 DNA reads TGCGTGACAGGGACCCTTAGCAATCAGCCCCAGCATTTT.

This clonotype showed up many times. J is TRBJ2-4 and V is TRBV7-9, with D tentatively TRBD2 (5 bases). V dropped 1 base and J dropped 3 bases, with 16 bases sitting between them. From germline, CDR1 is SEHNR and CDR2 FQNEAQ (reference sequence). This CDR3 has 17 amino acids. CDR3 in amino acids: CASSLVIGELGKNIQYF. The CDR3 DNA reads TGTGCCAGCAGCTTAGTGATCGGGGAATTAGGCAAAAACATTCAGTACTTC.

This clonotype is medium-sized. V gene TRBV29-1 combines with J gene TRBJ1-2; D unclear. Between the trimmed V and J ends, which lost 0 bases and 4 bases, there was a span of 6 bases. Germline CDR1 and CDR2: SQVTM and ANQGSEA. This CDR3 has 12 residues. CDR3 protein: CSVEDRFYGYTF. In nucleotides, the CDR3 is TGCAGCGTTGAAGACAGGTTCTATGGCTACACCTTC. Looking up the rest from reference TRBV29-1 and TRBJ1-2 gives the full variable domain: SAVISQKPSRDICQRGTSLTIQCQVDSQVTMMFWYRQQPGQSLTLIATANQGSEATYESGFVIDKFPISRPNLTFSTLTVSNMSPEDSSIYLCSVEDRFYGYTFGSGTRLTVV.

By share, this clonotype ranks as medium-sized (0.01 to 0.1%). V usage is TRBV7-9 and J usage is TRBJ1-3, with D unresolved. This CDR3 region has 12 residues. CDR1 and CDR2 from the germline V gene are SEHNR and FQNEAQ (reference sequence). V was clipped by 5 bases and J by 11 bases, with 13 bases between them. CDR3 in amino acids: CASSTGPRPIYF. The CDR3 region has the DNA TGTGCCAGCAGCACCGGACCTCGCCCCATATATTTT.

This clonotype has at least ten counts. The chain couples TRBV5-1 to TRBJ2-5, with TRBD2 as a possible D gene (5 bases). Trimming removed 2 bases from V and 1 base from J, with 12 bases in between. Germline assignment: CDR1 SGHRS and CDR2 YFSETQ. The CDR3 length is 15 residues. The CDR3 DNA reads as TGCGCCAGCAGCTTAGTAGACTACCTCCAAGAGACCCAGTACTTC. It encodes CASSLVDYLQETQYF.

This clonotype was seen at least ten times. The chain carries TRBV2 and TRBJ2-7; D may match TRBD1 or TRBD2 (6 bases each). Deletions cut 5 bases from V and 4 bases from J, with 18 bases between. Per germline, CDR1 SNHLY and CDR2 FYNNEI. The CDR3 sequence is 15 residues long. CDR3 sequence (DNA): TGTGCCAGCAGTCCGAATCACGGAGGGGGGTACGAGCAGTACTTC. Translating gives CASSPNHGGGYEQYF. Using reference TRBV2 and TRBJ2-7 for the parts outside the CDR3, the full variable domain is EPEVTQTPSHQVTQMGQEVILRCVPISNHLYFYWYRQILGQKVEFLVSFYNNEISEKSEIFDDQFSVERPDGSNFTLKIRSTKLEDSAMYFCASSPNHGGGYEQYFGPGTRLTVT.

In its sample, this clonotype was seen many times. This chain uses TRBV6-2 or TRBV6-3 with TRBJ2-2, with a tentative D call TRBD1 (5 bases). The CDR3 contains 13 residues. Germline loops: CDR1 MNHEY, CDR2 SVGEGT. Deletions cut 6 bases from V and 5 bases from J, with 10 bases between. The CDR3 coding sequence is TGTGCCAGCAGATTAACAGGAACCGGGGAGCTGTTTTTT. Translating gives CASRLTGTGELFF.

In its sample, this clonotype was seen many times. The V call is TRBV20-1, the J call TRBJ2-3; the match to TRBD2 covers 7 bases. The junction had 11 bases not matched to a gene; V was cut back by 6 bases and J by 2 bases. The CDR3 covers 15 residues. CDR1 is DFQATT, CDR2 SNEGSKA, per germline (reference sequence). CDR3 in amino acids: CSARNPSGNTDTQYF. The CDR3 nucleotides are TGCAGTGCCCGAAACCCTAGCGGAAACACAGATACGCAGTATTTT.

Relative to its sample, this clonotype is large (0.1 to 1%). The chain recombines TRBV7-9 with TRBJ2-5, with D unresolved. From germline, CDR1 is SEHNR and CDR2 FQNEAQ (reference sequence). CDR3 length equals 13 residues. Trimming shortened V by 2 bases and J by 5 bases, and 9 bases separated the two germline ends. The CDR3 here is CASSLIQPETQYF. CDR3 bases: TGTGCCAGCAGCTTAATCCAGCCGGAGACCCAGTACTTC.

Many counts were recorded for this clonotype. V and J are TRBV5-1 and TRBJ2-3, with 13 bases matching TRBD2. The CDR3 covers 16 residues. Germline V gene lookup returns CDR1 SGHRS and CDR2 YFSETQ. The ends lost 3 bases at V and 2 bases at J; junction bases unmatched: 3. Written as DNA, the CDR3 is TGCGCCAGCAGCTGGACTAGCGGGAGTTCCACAGATACGCAGTATTTT. Protein product: CASSWTSGSSTDTQYF.

Ten or more counts support this clonotype. J is TRBJ2-3 and V is TRBV7-3; 8 bases match TRBD2. Unmatched junction bases numbered 9, after V lost 2 bases and J lost 5 bases. Germline lookup yields CDR1 SGHTA and CDR2 FQGTGA. CDR3 length: 16 residues. CDR3 sequence reads: CASSLSSGGGQDTQYF. CDR3 DNA: TGTGCCAGCAGCTTATCATCGGGGGGGGGCCAAGATACGCAGTATTTT.

By share of the sample, this clonotype is medium-sized. This sequence joins TRBV5-1 and TRBJ1-2; no reliable D call. Deletions cut 2 bases from V and 0 bases from J, with 8 bases between. The CDR3 is made up of 14 amino acids. CDR1 and CDR2 from the germline V gene are SGHRS and YFSETQ. The CDR3 spells CASSFTQTNYGYTF. Written as DNA, the CDR3 is TGCGCCAGCAGCTTCACACAGACTAACTATGGCTACACCTTC. The full variable domain, in which reference TRBV5-1 and TRBJ1-2 provide the parts outside the CDR3, is KAGVTQTPRYLIKTRGQQVTLSCSPISGHRSVSWYQQTPGQGLQFLFEYFSETQRNKGNFPGRFSGRQFSNSRSEMNVSTLELGDSALYLCASSFTQTNYGYTFGSGTRLTVV.

Many counts were recorded for this clonotype. The chain links TRBV6-1 to TRBJ2-5, with a weak D call TRBD1 (6 bases). Germline V gives CDR1 MNHNS, CDR2 SASEGT. The length of the CDR3 is 14 residues. V was trimmed by 7 bases and J by 0 bases, leaving 12 bases between them. The CDR3 DNA is TGTGCCAGCACCGCCCGGACAGACCAAGAGACCCAGTACTTC. Translation gives CASTARTDQETQYF.

This clonotype appeared many times. The V and J genes are TRBV20-1 and TRBJ2-1; D uncertain. The V and J ends lost 6 bases and 3 bases respectively, with 6 bases between them. This CDR3 has 11 residues. Germline CDR1 and CDR2: DFQATT and SNEGSKA (reference sequence). CDR3 nucleotides: TGCAGTGCGGATTTCTACAATGAGCAGTTCTTC. Protein product: CSADFYNEQFF.

This clonotype is labeled medium-sized. This chain connects TRBV19 to TRBJ1-5, with D perhaps TRBD1 (5 bases). The CDR3 loop spans 13 amino acids. V shed 4 bases and J shed 7 bases, with 11 bases lying between them. Looked up from germline, CDR1 is LNHDA and CDR2 is SQIVND (reference sequence). The CDR3 protein is CASSTGLEQPQHF. CDR3 in DNA: TGTGCCAGTAGTACAGGGTTGGAGCAGCCCCAGCATTTT.

This clonotype came up many times. The chain couples TRBV18 to TRBJ1-2; no definite D call. The CDR3 spans 14 residues. Deletions cut 2 bases from V and 6 bases from J, with 13 bases between. Germline assignment: CDR1 KGHSH and CDR2 LQKENI. The CDR3 spells CASSPSGRKDGYTF. The CDR3 DNA reads as TGTGCCAGCTCACCATCGGGCCGCAAGGATGGCTACACCTTC.

There are many counts of this clonotype. The chain joins TRBV20-1 to TRBJ2-5, with D tentatively TRBD1 (5 bases). CDR1 is DFQATT and CDR2 is SNEGSKA in the germline V gene (reference sequence). This CDR3 contains 11 residues. V lost 4 bases and J 9 bases, leaving 12 bases between the germline ends. In DNA form, the CDR3 reads TGCAGTGCTACCCTCCTAGGGGCCCAGTACTTC. The encoded protein is CSATLLGAQYF.

There are many counts of this clonotype. The chain joins TRBV18 to TRBJ2-1; D assignment may be TRBD1 or TRBD2 (5 bases each). From germline, CDR1 is KGHSH and CDR2 LQKENI. The CDR3 is 15 residues long. Between the trimmed V and J ends, which lost 2 bases and 7 bases, there was a span of 15 bases. Here the CDR3 DNA reads TGTGCCAGCTCACCAGGGCAGGGCCGGGGAAATGAGCAGTTCTTC. Its translation: CASSPGQGRGNEQFF.

About this clonotype itself: A much larger clone sits a single nucleotide away, making a read error possible. CDR3 nucleotide sequence: TGTGCCATCAGTTATGGGATCTTGGAGACCCAGTACTTC. This encodes CAISYGILETQYF. The chain links TRBV2 to TRBJ2-5, with unresolved D. Germline lookup yields CDR1 SNHLY and CDR2 FYNNEI. The CDR3 spans 13 residues.

This clonotype has at least ten counts. The V and J genes are TRBV29-1 and TRBJ2-3; a possible D gene is TRBD1 (6 bases). This CDR3 is built from 15 residues. Trimming removed 7 bases at V and 3 bases at J, with 20 bases between. In germline, CDR1 is SQVTM, CDR2 ANQGSEA. CDR3 DNA: TGCAGCGCGGTCCCGGGACAATATTTTACAGATACGCAGTATTTT. Its protein product is CSAVPGQYFTDTQYF.

In this sample, this clonotype is medium-sized. The J gene is TRBJ1-4, the V gene TRBV7-9; D uncertain. Per the germline V gene, CDR1 is SEHNR and CDR2 is FQNEAQ (reference sequence). The CDR3 has 14 residues. V was pared by 1 base and J by 5 bases, with 8 bases between. CDR3 amino acids: CASSLERFNEKLFF. DNA of the CDR3: TGTGCCAGCAGCTTAGAGAGGTTCAATGAAAAACTGTTTTTT.

Relative to its sample, this clonotype is medium-sized (0.01 to 0.1%). The chain has TRBV27 and TRBJ1-2, with 8 bases identical to TRBD1. Germline CDR1 is MNHEY and CDR2 is SMNVEV (reference sequence). This CDR3 spans 17 amino acids. Losses at the gene ends were 0 bases for V and 4 bases for J; bases not matched to a gene: 10. CDR3 in DNA: TGTGCCAGCAGTTTATCGCCCCGGACAGGGCTGGGCTATGGCTACACCTTC. Translation gives CASSLSPRTGLGYGYTF.

This clonotype is judged medium-sized (0.01 to 0.1%). The gene calls are TRBV27 and TRBJ2-7; D possibly corresponds to TRBD2 (6 bases). Trimming shortened V by 7 bases and J by 0 bases, and 19 bases separated the two germline ends. The CDR3 totals 16 residues. Germline V lookup: CDR1 MNHEY, CDR2 SMNVEV (reference sequence). This CDR3 is CASKYGGASSSYEQYF. The CDR3 DNA reads as TGTGCCAGCAAGTACGGGGGAGCGTCGAGCTCCTACGAGCAGTACTTC.